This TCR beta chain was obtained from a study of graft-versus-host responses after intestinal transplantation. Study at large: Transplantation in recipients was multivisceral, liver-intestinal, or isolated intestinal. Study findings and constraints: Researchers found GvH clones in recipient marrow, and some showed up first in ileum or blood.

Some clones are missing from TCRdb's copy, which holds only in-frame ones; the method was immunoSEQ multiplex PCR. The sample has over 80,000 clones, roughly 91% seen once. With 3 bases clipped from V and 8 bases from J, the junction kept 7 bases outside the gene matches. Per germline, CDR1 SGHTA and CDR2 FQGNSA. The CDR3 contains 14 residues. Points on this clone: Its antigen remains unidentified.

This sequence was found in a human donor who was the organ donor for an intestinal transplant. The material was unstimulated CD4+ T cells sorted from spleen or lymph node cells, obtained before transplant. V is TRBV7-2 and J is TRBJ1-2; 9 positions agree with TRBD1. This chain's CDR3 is CASSFLGQGGGYTF. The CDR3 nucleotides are TGTGCCAGCAGCTTTTTGGGACAGGGTGGGGGCTACACCTTC.